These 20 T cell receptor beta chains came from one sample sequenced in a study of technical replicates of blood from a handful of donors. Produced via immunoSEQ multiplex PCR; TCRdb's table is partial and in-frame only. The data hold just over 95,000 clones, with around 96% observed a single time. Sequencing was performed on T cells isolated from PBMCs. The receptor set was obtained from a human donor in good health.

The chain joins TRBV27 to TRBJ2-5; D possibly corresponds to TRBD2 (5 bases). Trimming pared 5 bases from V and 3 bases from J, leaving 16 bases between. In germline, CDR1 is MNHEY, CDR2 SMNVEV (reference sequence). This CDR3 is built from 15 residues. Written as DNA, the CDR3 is TGTGCCAGCAGTATAGTGACTTGGAGGAAAGAGACCCAGTACTTC. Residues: CASSIVTWRKETQYF.

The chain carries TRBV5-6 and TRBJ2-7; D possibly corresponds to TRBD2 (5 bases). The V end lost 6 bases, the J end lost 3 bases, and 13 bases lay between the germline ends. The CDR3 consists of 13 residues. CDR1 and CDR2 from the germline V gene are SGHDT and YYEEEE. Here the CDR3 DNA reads TGTGCCAGCAACAATTGGGGAGTCTACGAGCAGTACTTC. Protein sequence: CASNNWGVYEQYF. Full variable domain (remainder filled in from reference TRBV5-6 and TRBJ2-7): DAGVTQSPTHLIKTRGQQVTLRCSPKSGHDTVSWYQQALGQGPQFIFQYYEEEERQRGNFPDRFSGHQFPNYSSELNVNALLLGDSALYLCASNNWGVYEQYFGPGTRLTVT.

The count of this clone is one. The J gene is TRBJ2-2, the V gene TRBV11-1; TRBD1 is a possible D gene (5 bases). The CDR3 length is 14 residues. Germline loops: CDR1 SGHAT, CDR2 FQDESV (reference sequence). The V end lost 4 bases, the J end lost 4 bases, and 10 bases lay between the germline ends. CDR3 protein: CASSSWGATGELFF. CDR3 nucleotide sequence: TGTGCCAGCAGCTCATGGGGCGCCACCGGGGAGCTGTTTTTT. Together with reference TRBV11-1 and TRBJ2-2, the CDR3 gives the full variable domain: EAEVAQSPRYKITEKSQAVAFWCDPISGHATLYWYRQILGQGPELLVQFQDESVVDDSQLPKDRFSAERLKGVDSTLKIQPAELGDSAMYLCASSSWGATGELFFGEGSRLTVL.

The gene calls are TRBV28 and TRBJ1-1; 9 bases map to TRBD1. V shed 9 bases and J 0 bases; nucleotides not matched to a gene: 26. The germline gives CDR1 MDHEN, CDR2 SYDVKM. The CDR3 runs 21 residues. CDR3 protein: CASPKVPGTGPLSFMNTEAFF. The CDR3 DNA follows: TGTGCCAGTCCCAAGGTGCCCGGGACAGGGCCTCTCTCGTTCATGAACACTGAAGCTTTCTTT.

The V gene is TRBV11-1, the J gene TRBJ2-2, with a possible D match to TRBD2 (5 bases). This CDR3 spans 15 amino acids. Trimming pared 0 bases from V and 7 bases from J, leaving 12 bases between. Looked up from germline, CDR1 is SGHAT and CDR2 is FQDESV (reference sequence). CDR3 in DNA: TGTGCCAGCAGCTTAGCGTTGATGGGGAGCGGGGAGCTGTTTTTT. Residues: CASSLALMGSGELFF.

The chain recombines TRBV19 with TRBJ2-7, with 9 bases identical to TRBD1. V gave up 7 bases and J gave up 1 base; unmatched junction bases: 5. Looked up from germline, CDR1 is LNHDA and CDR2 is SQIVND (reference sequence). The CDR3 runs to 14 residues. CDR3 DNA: TGTGCCAGTACCCCGGGACAGGGATCCTACGAGCAGTACTTC. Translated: CASTPGQGSYEQYF.

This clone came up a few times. The CDR3 DNA reads as TGTGCCTGGACTTATGTAACAGGGGCCAGGGACACTGAAGCTTTCTTT. Translation: CAWTYVTGARDTEAFF. This chain connects TRBV30 to TRBJ1-1; TRBD1 agrees at 7 bases. This CDR3 is 16 amino acids long. The ends lost 4 bases at V and 3 bases at J; junction bases unmatched: 14. CDR1 GTSNPN and CDR2 SVGIG come from the germline V gene (reference sequence).

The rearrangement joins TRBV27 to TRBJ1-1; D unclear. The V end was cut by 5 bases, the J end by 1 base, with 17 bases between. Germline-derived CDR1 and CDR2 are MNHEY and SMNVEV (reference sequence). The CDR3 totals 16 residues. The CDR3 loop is CASSQEEGRQNTEAFF. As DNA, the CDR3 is TGTGCCAGCAGTCAGGAGGAGGGTCGACAGAACACTGAAGCTTTCTTT.

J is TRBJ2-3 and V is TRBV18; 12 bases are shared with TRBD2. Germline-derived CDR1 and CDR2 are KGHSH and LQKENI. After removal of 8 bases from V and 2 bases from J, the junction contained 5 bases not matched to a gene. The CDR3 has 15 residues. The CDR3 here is CASRLAGDYTDTQYF. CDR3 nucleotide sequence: TGTGCCAGCAGACTAGCGGGAGACTACACAGATACGCAGTATTTT.

The CDR3 sequence is CASSLMGPGLAGVVPYEQYF. The CDR3 region has the DNA TGTGCCAGCAGTTTAATGGGGCCGGGACTAGCGGGAGTTGTACCCTACGAGCAGTACTTC. V gene TRBV27 combines with J gene TRBJ2-7; the match to TRBD2 covers 14 bases. V was clipped by 2 bases and J by 2 bases; unmatched bases: 14. The CDR3 length is 20 residues. The V gene's germline CDR1 is MNHEY and CDR2 SMNVEV (reference sequence).

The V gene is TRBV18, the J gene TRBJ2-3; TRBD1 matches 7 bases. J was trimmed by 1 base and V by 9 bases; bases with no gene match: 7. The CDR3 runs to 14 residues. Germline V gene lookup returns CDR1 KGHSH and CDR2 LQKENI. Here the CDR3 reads CASQTGVGTDTQYF. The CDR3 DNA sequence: TGTGCCAGTCAAACAGGGGTCGGCACAGATACGCAGTATTTT.

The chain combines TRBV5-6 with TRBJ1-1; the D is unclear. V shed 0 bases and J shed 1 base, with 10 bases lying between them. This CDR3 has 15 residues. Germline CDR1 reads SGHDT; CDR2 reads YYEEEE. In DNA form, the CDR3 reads TGTGCCAGCAGCTTGGTTGGCGGCACGAACACTGAAGCTTTCTTT. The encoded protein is CASSLVGGTNTEAFF.

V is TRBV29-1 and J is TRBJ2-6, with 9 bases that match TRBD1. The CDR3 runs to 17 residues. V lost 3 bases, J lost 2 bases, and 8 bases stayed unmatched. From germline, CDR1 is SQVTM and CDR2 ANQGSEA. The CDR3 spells CSVEGGTGIAGANVLTF. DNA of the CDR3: TGCAGCGTTGAGGGGGGGACAGGGATCGCTGGGGCCAACGTCCTGACTTTC.

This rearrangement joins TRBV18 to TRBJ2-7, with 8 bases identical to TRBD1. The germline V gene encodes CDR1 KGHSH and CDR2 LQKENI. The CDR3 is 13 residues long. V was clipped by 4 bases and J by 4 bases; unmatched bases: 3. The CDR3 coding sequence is TGTGCCAGCTCACTGGGACAGGATTACGAGCAGTACTTC. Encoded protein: CASSLGQDYEQYF.

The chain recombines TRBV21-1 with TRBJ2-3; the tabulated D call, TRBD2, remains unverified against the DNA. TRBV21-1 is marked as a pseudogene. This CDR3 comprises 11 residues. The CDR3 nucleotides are TGTGCCAGCAGCAAGCTAGCCAGGCAGTATTTT. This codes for CASSKLARQYF.

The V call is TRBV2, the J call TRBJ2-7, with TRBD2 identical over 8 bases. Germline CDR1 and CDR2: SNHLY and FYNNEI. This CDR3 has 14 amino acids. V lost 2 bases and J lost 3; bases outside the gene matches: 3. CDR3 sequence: CASSEPSGFYEQYF. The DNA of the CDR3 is TGTGCCAGCAGTGAACCTAGCGGGTTCTACGAGCAGTACTTC.

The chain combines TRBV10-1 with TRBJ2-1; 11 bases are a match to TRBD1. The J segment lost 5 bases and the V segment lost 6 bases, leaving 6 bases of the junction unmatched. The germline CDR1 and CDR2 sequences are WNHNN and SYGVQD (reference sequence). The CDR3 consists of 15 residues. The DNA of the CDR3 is TGCGCCAGCAGCACCGGGACAGGGGGGAACAATGAGCAGTTCTTC. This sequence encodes CASSTGTGGNNEQFF.

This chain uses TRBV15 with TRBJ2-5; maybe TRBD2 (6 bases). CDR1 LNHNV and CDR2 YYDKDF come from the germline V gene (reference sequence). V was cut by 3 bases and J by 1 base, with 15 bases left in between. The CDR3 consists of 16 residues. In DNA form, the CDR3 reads TGTGCCACCAGCAGCCCAGATAGCGGTATCCAAGAGACCCAGTACTTC. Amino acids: CATSSPDSGIQETQYF.

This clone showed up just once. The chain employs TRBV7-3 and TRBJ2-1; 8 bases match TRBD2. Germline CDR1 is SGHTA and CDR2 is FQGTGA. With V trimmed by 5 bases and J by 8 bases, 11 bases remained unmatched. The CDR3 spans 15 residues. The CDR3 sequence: CASSLRTSRVDEQFF. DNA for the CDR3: TGTGCCAGCAGCCTACGGACTAGCCGGGTGGATGAGCAGTTCTTC. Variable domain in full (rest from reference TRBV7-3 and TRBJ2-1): GAGVSQTPSNKVTEKGKYVELRCDPISGHTALYWYRQSLGQGPEFLIYFQGTGAADDSGLPNDRFFAVRPEGSVSTLKIQRTERGDSAVYLCASSLRTSRVDEQFFGPGTRLTVL.

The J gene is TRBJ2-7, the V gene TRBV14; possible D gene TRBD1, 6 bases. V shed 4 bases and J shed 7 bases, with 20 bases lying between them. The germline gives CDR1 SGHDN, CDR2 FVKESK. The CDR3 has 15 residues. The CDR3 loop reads CASSLSGTGLGEQYF. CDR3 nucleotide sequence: TGTGCCAGCAGCCTCTCAGGAACAGGGCTTGGAGAGCAGTACTTC.